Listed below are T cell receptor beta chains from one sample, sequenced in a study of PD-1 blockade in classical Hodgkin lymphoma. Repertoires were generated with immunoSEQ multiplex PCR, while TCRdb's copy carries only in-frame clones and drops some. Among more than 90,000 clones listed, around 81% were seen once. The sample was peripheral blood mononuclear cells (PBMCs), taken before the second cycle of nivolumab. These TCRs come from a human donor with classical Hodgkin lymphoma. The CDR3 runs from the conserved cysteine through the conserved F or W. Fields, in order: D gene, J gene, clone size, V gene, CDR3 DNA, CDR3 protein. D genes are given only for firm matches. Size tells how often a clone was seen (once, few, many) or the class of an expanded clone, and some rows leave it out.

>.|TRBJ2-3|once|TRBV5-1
TGCGCCAGCAGCTCGACTAGTAATACGCAGTATTTT
CASSSTSNTQYF
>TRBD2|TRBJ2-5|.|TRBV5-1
TGCGCCAGCAGCCAGCGGGAGGGTAAAGAGACCCAGTACTTC
CASSQREGKETQYF
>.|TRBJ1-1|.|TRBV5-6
TGTGCCAGCAGCTTGGATACAGGGGAAGCTTTCTTT
CASSLDTGEAFF
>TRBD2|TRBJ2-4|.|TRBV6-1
TGTGCCAGCAGTGAAGGACTAGCGGGAGTGGGGCCCGGTGCCATTCAGTACTTC
CASSEGLAGVGPGAIQYF
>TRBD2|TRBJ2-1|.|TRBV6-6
TGTGCCAGCAGTTACCCCCCTAGCGGGAGTGATGAGCAGTTCTTC
CASSYPPSGSDEQFF
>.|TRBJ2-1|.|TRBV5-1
TGCGCCAGCAGCTTGGACCGTAATGAGCAGTTCTTC
CASSLDRNEQFF
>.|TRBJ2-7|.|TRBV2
TGTGCCAGCCAAACAGCGTTGGGTGGTCGGTACGAGCAGTACTTC
CASQTALGGRYEQYF
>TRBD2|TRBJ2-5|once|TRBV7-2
TGTGCCAGCAGCTTAGCGCCGCTAGCGGGACAAGAGACCCAGTACTTC
CASSLAPLAGQETQYF
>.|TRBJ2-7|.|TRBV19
TGTGCCAGTAGTATTTACCCTTGGGCCTACGAGCAGTACTTC
CASSIYPWAYEQYF
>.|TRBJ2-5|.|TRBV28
TGTGCCAGCAGTTTACTGGGCTACGGGGAGACCCAGTACTTC
CASSLLGYGETQYF
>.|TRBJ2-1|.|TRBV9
TGTGCCAGCAGCGTTTATGGGGGTACCACTAATGAGCAGTTCTTC
CASSVYGGTTNEQFF
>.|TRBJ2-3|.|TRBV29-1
TGCAGCGTTGAAGATTGGACTTCTAGCACAGATACGCAGTATTTT
CSVEDWTSSTDTQYF
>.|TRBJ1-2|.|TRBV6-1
TGTGCCAGCAGTTTCGTCGGGGGTGGCTACACCTTC
CASSFVGGGYTF
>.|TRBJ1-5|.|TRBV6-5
TGTGCCAGCAGTCTTGTGAGGGGCAATCAGCCCCAGCATTTT
CASSLVRGNQPQHF
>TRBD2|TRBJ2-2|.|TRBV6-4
TGTGCCAGCAGTCCACAGGCTAGCGGGAGTGGCGGGGAGCTGTTTTTT
CASSPQASGSGGELFF
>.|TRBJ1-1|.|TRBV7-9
TGTGCCAGCAGCTTAGATTACGGGGGCACTGAAGCTTTCTTT
CASSLDYGGTEAFF
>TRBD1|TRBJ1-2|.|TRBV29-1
TGCAGCGTCCGGGACAGGGATAATCATGGCTACACCTTC
CSVRDRDNHGYTF
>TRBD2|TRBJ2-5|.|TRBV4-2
TGTGCCAGCAGCCAAGGGGGGGCTAGCGGGCAAGAGACCCAGTACTTC
CASSQGGASGQETQYF
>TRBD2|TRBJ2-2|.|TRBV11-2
TGTGCCAGCAGCTTAGCAGGACTAGCGGGAGTCGGGGAGCTGTTTTTT
CASSLAGLAGVGELFF
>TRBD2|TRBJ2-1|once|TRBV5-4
TGTGCCAGCAGCAGGCGACTAGCGGGAGGTGGGGCGGATGAGCAGTTCTTC
CASSRRLAGGGADEQFF
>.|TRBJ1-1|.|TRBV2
TGTGCCAGCAGTGAAGAGGGGGGAGGGAGGCGGCCCACTGAAGCTTTCTTT
CASSEEGGGRRPTEAFF
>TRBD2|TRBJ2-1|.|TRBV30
TGTGCCTGGAGTGTAAATATAGCTACCGAGCGGGGGAGGGCCCTCGGGGGCAATGAGCAGTTCTTC
CAWSVNIATERGRALGGNEQFF
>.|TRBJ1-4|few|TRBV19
TGTGCCAGTAGTATCGAAAACGAAAAACTGTTTTTT
CASSIENEKLFF
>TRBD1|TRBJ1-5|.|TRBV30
TGTGCCTGGAGAGAGGGACAGGATGGCAATCAGCCCCAGCATTTT
CAWREGQDGNQPQHF
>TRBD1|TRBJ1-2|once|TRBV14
TGTGCCAGCAGCCCCCGGACAGGCACCTATGGCTACACCTTC
CASSPRTGTYGYTF
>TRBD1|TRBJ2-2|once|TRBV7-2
TGTGCCAGCAGTTTCTCTCCGACAGGGACGAACACCGGGGAGCTGTTTTTT
CASSFSPTGTNTGELFF
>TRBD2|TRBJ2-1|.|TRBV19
TGTGCCAGTAGTATATTAGCGGGAGCGTCCTACAATGAGCAGTTCTTC
CASSILAGASYNEQFF
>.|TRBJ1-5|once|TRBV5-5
TGTGCCAGCAGCTTGGACGGTGACAATCAGCCCCAGCATTTT
CASSLDGDNQPQHF